The clone carrying this T cell receptor beta chain has just a few counts. This specimen belongs to a study of T-cell reconstitution after alpha-beta-depleted transplantation in children. During its preparation, the TCRbeta library received unique molecular identifiers. MiXCR, applied by TCRdb to the PCR reads, yields one record per CDR3 protein. The repertoire has 250,000 to 350,000 distinct CDR3 sequences, 9.9% of them found once; the top ten carry roughly a tenth. The ends were cut back, 1 base at V and 6 bases at J, with 13 bases in the middle. Germline CDR1 SGHRS, CDR2 YFSETQ. The CDR3 is 14 residues long.

This sample comprised PBMCs from the stem cell graft donor, obtained from the stem cell graft. The clonotype originates from a human donor who donated a stem cell graft to a child with SCID. The chain uses TRBV5-1 and TRBJ1-1; D is perhaps TRBD1 (5 bases). CDR3 residues: CASSLSQGHPEAFF. Here the CDR3 DNA reads TGCGCCAGCAGCTTGTCCCAGGGCCATCCTGAAGCTTTCTTT. Combining the CDR3 with reference TRBV5-1 and TRBJ1-1 gives the whole variable domain KAGVTQTPRYLIKTRGQQVTLSCSPISGHRSVSWYQQTPGQGLQFLFEYFSETQRNKGNFPGRFSGRQFSNSRSEMNVSTLELGDSALYLCASSLSQGHPEAFFGQGTRLTVV.